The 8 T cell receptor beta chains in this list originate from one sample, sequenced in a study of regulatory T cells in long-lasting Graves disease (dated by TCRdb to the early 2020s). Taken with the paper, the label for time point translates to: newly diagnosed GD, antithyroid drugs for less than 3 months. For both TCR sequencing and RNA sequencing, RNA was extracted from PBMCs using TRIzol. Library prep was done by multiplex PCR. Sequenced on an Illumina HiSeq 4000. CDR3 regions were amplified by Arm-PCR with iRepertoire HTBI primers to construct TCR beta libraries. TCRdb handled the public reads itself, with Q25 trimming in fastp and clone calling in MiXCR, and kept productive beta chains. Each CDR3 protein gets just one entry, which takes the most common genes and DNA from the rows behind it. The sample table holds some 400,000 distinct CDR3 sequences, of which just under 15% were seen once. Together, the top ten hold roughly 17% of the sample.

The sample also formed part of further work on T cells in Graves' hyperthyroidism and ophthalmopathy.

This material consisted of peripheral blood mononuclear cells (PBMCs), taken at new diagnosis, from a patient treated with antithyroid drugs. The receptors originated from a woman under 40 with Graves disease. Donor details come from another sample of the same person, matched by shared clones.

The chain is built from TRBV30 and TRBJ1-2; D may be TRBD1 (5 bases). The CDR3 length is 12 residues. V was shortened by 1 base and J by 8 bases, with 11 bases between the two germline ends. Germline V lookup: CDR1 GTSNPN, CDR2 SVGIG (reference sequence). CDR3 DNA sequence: TGTGCCTGGAGTGCCCAGGGATACGGCTACACCTTC. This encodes CAWSAQGYGYTF.

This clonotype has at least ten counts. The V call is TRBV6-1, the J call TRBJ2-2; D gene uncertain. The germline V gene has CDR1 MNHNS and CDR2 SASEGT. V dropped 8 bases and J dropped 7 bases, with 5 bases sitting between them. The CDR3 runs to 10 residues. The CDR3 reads CASVIGELFF. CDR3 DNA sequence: TGTGCCAGCGTAATCGGGGAGCTGTTTTTT.

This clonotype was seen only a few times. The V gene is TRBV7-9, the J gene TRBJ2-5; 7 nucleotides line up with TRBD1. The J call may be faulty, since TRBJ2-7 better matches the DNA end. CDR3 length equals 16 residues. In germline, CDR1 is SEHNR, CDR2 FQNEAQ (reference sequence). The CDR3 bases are TGTGCCAGCAGCGGAGACCAGACAGGGTCCTCCTACGAGCAGTACTTC. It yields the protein CASSGDQTGSSYEQYF.

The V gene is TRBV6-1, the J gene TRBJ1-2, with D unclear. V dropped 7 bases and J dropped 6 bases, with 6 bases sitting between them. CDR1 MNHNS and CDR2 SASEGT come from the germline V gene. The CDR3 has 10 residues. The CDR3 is CASNMDGYTF. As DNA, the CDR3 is TGTGCCAGCAACATGGATGGCTACACCTTC.

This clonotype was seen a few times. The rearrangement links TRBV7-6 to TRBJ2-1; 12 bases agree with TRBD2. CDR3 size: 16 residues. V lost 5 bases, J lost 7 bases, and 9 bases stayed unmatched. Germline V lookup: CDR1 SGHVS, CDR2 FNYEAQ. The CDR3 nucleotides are TGTGCCAGCAGCCAACTAGCGGGAGGCGCTAGAAATGAGCAGTTCTTC. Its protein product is CASSQLAGGARNEQFF. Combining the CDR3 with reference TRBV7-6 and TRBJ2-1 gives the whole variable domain GAGVSQSPRYKVTKRGQDVALRCDPISGHVSLYWYRQALGQGPEFLTYFNYEAQQDKSGLPNDRFSAERPEGSISTLTIQRTEQRDSAMYRCASSQLAGGARNEQFFGPGTRLTVL.

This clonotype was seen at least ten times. The CDR3 spells CASSIGRDYQPQHF. CDR3 DNA sequence: TGTGCCAGCAGTATAGGACGGGACTATCAGCCCCAGCATTTT. J is TRBJ1-5 and V is TRBV6-1; weak D call: TRBD1 (5 bases). Germline values: CDR1 MNHNS, CDR2 SASEGT. The CDR3 is 14 residues long. Trimming took 5 bases from V and 5 from J, leaving 13 bases between them.

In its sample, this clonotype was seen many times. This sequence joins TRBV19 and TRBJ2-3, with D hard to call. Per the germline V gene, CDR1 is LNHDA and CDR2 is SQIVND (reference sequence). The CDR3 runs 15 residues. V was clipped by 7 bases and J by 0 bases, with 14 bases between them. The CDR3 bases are TGTGCCAGTAATGATGCGGAACTTAGCACAGATACGCAGTATTTT. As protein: CASNDAELSTDTQYF.

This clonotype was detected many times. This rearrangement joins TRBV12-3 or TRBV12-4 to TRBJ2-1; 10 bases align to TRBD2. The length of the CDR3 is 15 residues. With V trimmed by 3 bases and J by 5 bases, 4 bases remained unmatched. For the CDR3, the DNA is TGTGCCAGCAGTTTCATAGCGGGAGGACACAATGAGCAGTTCTTC. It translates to CASSFIAGGHNEQFF.